The sequence of this T cell receptor (beta chain) was determined in a study of T cells in Graves' hyperthyroidism and ophthalmopathy (dated by TCRdb to the late 2010s). Notes on the research overall: Peripheral blood was collected at initial diagnosis, before any treatment. To identify TCR V-J signatures that set the groups apart, the researchers used a discovery cohort of approximately 98 patients, made up of under 45 with Graves' ophthalmopathy and 55 to 65 with stable Graves' hyperthyroidism. Prospective prediction of ophthalmopathy was tested in an independent validation cohort of approximately 19 hyperthyroidism patients and 17 patients who later progressed to ophthalmopathy. The 90 to 100 discovery patients were randomly divided into training and test sets at a 7:3 ratio. Thyroid tissue and blood T-cell repertoires from roughly 6 Graves' hyperthyroidism patients were also compared in the study. After blood sampling, hyperthyroidism patients were treated with methimazole at a starting dose of 30 mg daily, and ophthalmopathy patients were treated with high-dose intravenous methylprednisolone. The paper describes TCR Vbeta CDR3 sequencing of 140 or so peripheral blood samples, made up of under 50 ophthalmopathy patients, some 76 hyperthyroidism patients and some 17 progressor patients. Overall study outcomes, separate from this receptor: In validation, progression to ophthalmopathy was predicted by the model with 55% to 71% sensitivity and under 85% specificity, a median of about 6.4 months before onset. Sample size was not statistically predetermined, and investigators were not blinded to group allocation. Most expanded thyroid clonotypes (frequency above 0.001) were also found in blood, which suggests that blood repertoires may mirror thyroid immune responses. In cross-validation, a model built on a 13 V-J signature told ophthalmopathy apart from stable hyperthyroidism with less than 90% sensitivity and 81% to 82% specificity, and in testing the same model reached 80%/75%.

CDR1 SGHAT and CDR2 FQNNGV were looked up in the germline V gene. Measured from the cysteine to the phenylalanine, the CDR3 is 17 residues long. This entry keeps only the CDR3 DNA: 51 bases, framed from base 1. V lost 5 bases and J lost 3 bases, and the count of bases not matched to a germline gene is 12. This clonotype was seen more than once but under ten times. Its antigen remains unidentified. No base-level quality is on record; no much larger clone is a single base apart. A patient counted as having stable Graves' hyperthyroidism if no progression to ophthalmopathy occurred over 18 months of follow-up. Hyperthyroidism patients were newly diagnosed, had a disease duration of under 2 months, and were aged 18 to 65 years. The study excluded patients with uncontrolled infections, other autoimmune diseases, pregnancy or lactation. Diagnoses relied on clinical symptoms, serum thyroxine and TRAb, thyroid ultrasound and orbital computed tomography. PBMCs were isolated from approximately 10 ml of fresh peripheral blood by Ficoll-Paque density gradient centrifugation. Total RNA was extracted using Trizol reagent, and RNA quality was assessed on an Agilent 2100 Bioanalyzer.

The TCR beta CDR3 regions were amplified from RNA transcripts. The TCR CDR3 was subjected to a first round of RT-PCR using the HTBI primer set and the Qiagen OneStep RT-PCR kit. The libraries were constructed in a second round of multiplex PCR and then size-selected and purified. Sequencing of the libraries was done on an Illumina HiSeq2000 using paired-end 100 bp reads. The study's processing was this. SOAPnuke was used to process the raw data, with reads discarded if the reads contained adapters or uncalled bases, had a mean Phred below 15, or lacked an exact constant-primer or identifier match. High-quality paired reads were merged using COPE v1.2.5, and each unique nucleotide sequence was defined as a clonotype. MiTCR v1.1 was used to align the clonotypes against IMGT TRBV, TRBD and TRBJ reference segments. The analysis included only V-J combinations with a frequency above 0.0001, which together covered approximately 99% of the repertoires. The TCS score was defined as the ratio of F50 (clonal expansion) to E x V (chaos), calculated using BLOSUM62-based TCRdist between CDR3 peptides within each V-J. Welch's t-statistics and random forest reduced several hundred V-J features to roughly 13, which were used in a naive Bayes classifier (R e1071). Through fastp at Q25 and MiXCR, TCRdb rebuilt clones from the public reads, retaining in-frame beta chains. A single entry per CDR3 protein holds the most common genes and DNA from its merged rows. The V and J calls and clone size come from TCRdb's table, not from the authors' own analysis. Counted in this sample were about 380,000 distinct CDR3 sequences; approximately 13% of them appeared once. The ten largest clones take up roughly 11% of the sample.

The receptor was derived from a woman between 55 and 75 years old with Graves' hyperthyroidism. Material for sequencing was blood. The chain is encoded by TRBV11-2 joined to TRBJ1-2, and 10 bases in between align with TRBD1. The DNA sequence follows: TGTGCCAGCAGCCTGAGACAGGGGGCGCGAGCGGACTATGGCTACACCTTC. Its translation reads: CASSLRQGARADYGYTF.